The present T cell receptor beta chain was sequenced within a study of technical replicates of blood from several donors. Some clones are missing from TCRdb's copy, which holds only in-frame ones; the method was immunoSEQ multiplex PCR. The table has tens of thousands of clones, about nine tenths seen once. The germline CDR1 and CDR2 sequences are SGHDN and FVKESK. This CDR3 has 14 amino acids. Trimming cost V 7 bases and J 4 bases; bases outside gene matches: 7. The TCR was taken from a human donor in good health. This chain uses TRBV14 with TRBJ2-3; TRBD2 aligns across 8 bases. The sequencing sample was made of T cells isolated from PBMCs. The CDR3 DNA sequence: TGTGCCAGCAACCCCAGCGGGAGAGCAGATACGCAGTATTTT. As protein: CASNPSGRADTQYF.